Presented here are 23 T cell receptor beta chains from one specimen sequenced in a study. One entry per CDR3 protein, called by TCRdb with MiXCR from the RT-PCR reads. The table includes 650,000 to 800,000 distinct CDR3 sequences, 12% to 15% detected once. The sample was memory CD4+ T cells from blood. Receptor source: a female donor in good health, serving as a healthy control.

This clonotype came up many times. Written as DNA, the CDR3 is TGTGCCAGCAGTCCCGAGGGGGCAGGGTATGGCTACACCTTC. Translating gives CASSPEGAGYGYTF. The chain is built from TRBV6-5 and TRBJ1-2, with 7 bases aligning to TRBD1. Losses at the gene ends were 5 bases for V and 5 bases for J; bases not matched to a gene: 8. The CDR3 has 14 amino acids. Per germline, CDR1 MNHEY and CDR2 SVGAGI.

This clonotype has more than one count but fewer than ten. The rearrangement links TRBV19 to TRBJ2-7, with 8 bases aligning to TRBD2. Unmatched junction bases numbered 8, after V lost 3 bases and J lost 4 bases. CDR3 length: 15 amino acids. Germline V gene sequence: CDR1 LNHDA, CDR2 SQIVND (reference sequence). For the CDR3, the DNA is TGTGCCAGTAGTATCTTGGCTAGCGGGTATTACGAGCAGTACTTC. This encodes CASSILASGYYEQYF.

The chain employs TRBV5-1 and TRBJ1-2; TRBD1 aligns across 10 bases. Germline trimming cut 4 bases from V and 7 bases from J; bases unmatched to any gene: 4. Germline assignment: CDR1 SGHRS and CDR2 YFSETQ. This CDR3 is 13 amino acids long. DNA for the CDR3: TGCGCCAGCAGCCCCGGACAGGGGGTTGGCTACACCTTC. Its protein product is CASSPGQGVGYTF. The full variable domain, in which reference TRBV5-1 and TRBJ1-2 provide the parts outside the CDR3, is KAGVTQTPRYLIKTRGQQVTLSCSPISGHRSVSWYQQTPGQGLQFLFEYFSETQRNKGNFPGRFSGRQFSNSRSEMNVSTLELGDSALYLCASSPGQGVGYTFGSGTRLTVV.

The chain carries TRBV6-2 or TRBV6-3 and TRBJ1-2; perhaps TRBD1 as D (5 bases). Trimming pared 10 bases from V and 1 base from J, leaving 16 bases between. The germline V gene encodes CDR1 MNHEY and CDR2 SVGEGT. The length of the CDR3 is 14 residues. The CDR3 sequence: CATARGSGNYGYTF. The CDR3, as DNA: TGTGCCACGGCGCGGGGGTCGGGTAACTATGGCTACACCTTC.

Comments on this clonotype: One end of the junction fails to match germline, which may point to a read error. The chain is built from TRBV6-1 and TRBJ1-1; D possibly corresponds to TRBD1 (5 bases). Germline CDR1 is MNHNS and CDR2 is SASEGT. This CDR3 is built from 13 residues. The DNA of the CDR3 is TGTGACAGCGCTCAAGGGGAAGGCGCTGAAGCTTTCTTT. It encodes CDSAQGEGAEAFF.

This rearrangement joins TRBV20-1 to TRBJ2-1; TRBD2 matches 7 bases. The CDR3 extends over 13 amino acids. Per the germline V gene, CDR1 is DFQATT and CDR2 is SNEGSKA (reference sequence). V lost 6 bases, J lost 9 bases, and 11 bases stayed unmatched. The CDR3 DNA reads as TGCAGTGCCGCTACTAGCGATTACCTTGAGCAGTTCTTC. It codes for CSAATSDYLEQFF.

The V call is TRBV24-1, the J call TRBJ2-1; perhaps TRBD2 as D (5 bases). V lost 3 bases and J 9 bases, leaving 14 bases between the germline ends. The V gene's germline CDR1 is KGHDR and CDR2 SFDVKD. The CDR3 is 14 amino acids. The CDR3: CATSDTGLNVEQFF. The CDR3 DNA is TGTGCCACCAGTGATACCGGACTCAATGTTGAGCAGTTCTTC.

This clonotype was observed many times. The chain employs TRBV5-1 and TRBJ1-1, with TRBD1 identical over 8 bases. Germline CDR1 is SGHRS and CDR2 is YFSETQ. V lost 9 bases, J lost 4 bases, and 8 bases stayed unmatched. The CDR3 has 13 amino acids. The CDR3 DNA is TGCGCCACCCAACAGGGGGTCGGCACTGAAGCTTTCTTT. Translating it yields CATQQGVGTEAFF.

The V gene is TRBV12-3 or TRBV12-4, the J gene TRBJ2-1; 7 nucleotides line up with TRBD2. The CDR3 is 16 residues long. V was clipped by 0 bases and J by 7 bases; unmatched bases: 9. CDR3 DNA: TGTGCCAGCAGTTTAGCGGTCGGGAGGCAGGATAATGAGCAGTTCTTC. Translation: CASSLAVGRQDNEQFF.

The genes are TRBV7-6 and TRBJ2-3; TRBD1 agrees at 7 bases. The J segment lost 0 bases and the V segment lost 2 bases, leaving 8 bases of the junction unmatched. CDR1 is SGHVS and CDR2 is FNYEAQ in the germline V gene. This CDR3 has 17 residues. The CDR3 DNA follows: TGTGCCAGCAGCTTACGGCCAGGGGGACAGAGCACAGATACGCAGTATTTT. Amino acids: CASSLRPGGQSTDTQYF.

This clonotype came up a few times. The V call is TRBV9, the J call TRBJ1-2; the D gene is possibly TRBD1 (5 bases). The CDR3 totals 15 residues. V gave up 3 bases and J gave up 4 bases, with 16 bases separating them. Germline CDR1 reads SGDLS; CDR2 reads YYNGEE. CDR3 residues: CASSDNGGTGYGYTF. The CDR3 nucleotides are TGTGCCAGCAGCGACAATGGGGGGACGGGCTATGGCTACACCTTC.

This chain uses TRBV20-1 with TRBJ2-6; TRBD1 might be the D (6 bases). CDR3 length: 15 residues. V lost 2 bases, J lost 3 bases, and 11 bases lay in between. Germline loops: CDR1 DFQATT, CDR2 SNEGSKA (reference sequence). CDR3 region: CSARSQGLGANVLTF. The CDR3 DNA reads TGCAGTGCTAGATCCCAGGGGCTTGGGGCCAACGTCCTGACTTTC.

This clonotype was detected a few times. This chain connects TRBV6-6 to TRBJ2-2; either TRBD1 or TRBD2 may supply D (5 bases each). CDR3 length equals 15 residues. The ends were cut back, 7 bases at V and 2 bases at J, with 14 bases in the middle. Germline assignment: CDR1 MNHNY and CDR2 SVGAGI (reference sequence). This CDR3 is CASNTQRGNTGELFF. The CDR3 region has the DNA TGTGCCAGCAATACACAACGGGGCAACACCGGGGAGCTGTTTTTT.

The gene calls are TRBV18 and TRBJ2-7, with 7 bases that match TRBD1. V was pared by 3 bases and J by 2 bases, with 10 bases of the junction left unmatched. CDR1 is KGHSH and CDR2 is LQKENI in the germline V gene. This CDR3 has 16 residues. The CDR3 reads CASSPLSVDRAYEQYF. The CDR3 DNA is TGTGCCAGCTCACCCCTGTCCGTCGACAGGGCCTACGAGCAGTACTTC.

This clonotype was counted only a few times. CDR3 in DNA: TGCAGTGCTAGACCGCCCATTACGAACACTGAAGCTTTCTTT. It encodes CSARPPITNTEAFF. J is TRBJ1-1 and V is TRBV20-1; unclear D gene. V gave up 2 bases and J gave up 1 base, with 11 bases separating them. The CDR3 runs to 14 residues. Germline V gene lookup returns CDR1 DFQATT and CDR2 SNEGSKA (reference sequence).

The table lists this clonotype with many counts. CDR3 bases: TGTGCCTGGAGCCGGACAGGGTTCGGCGGAGAGACCCAGTACTTC. Its protein product is CAWSRTGFGGETQYF. The chain has TRBV30 and TRBJ2-5; TRBD1 matches at 8 bases. CDR1 is GTSNPN, CDR2 SVGIG, per germline (reference sequence). The CDR3 extends over 15 amino acids. V lost 3 bases and J lost 4; bases outside the gene matches: 10.

The V gene is TRBV4-2, the J gene TRBJ1-5; D is perhaps TRBD1 (5 bases). This CDR3 contains 18 residues. Germline CDR1 is LGHNA and CDR2 is YNFKEQ. V was shortened by 0 bases and J by 0 bases, with 15 bases between the two germline ends. The CDR3 DNA follows: TGTGCCAGCAGCCAAGAAATCCTCCGGAGGGGTAGCAATCAGCCCCAGCATTTT. As protein: CASSQEILRRGSNQPQHF.

In DNA form, the CDR3 reads TGTGCCAGCAGTTTGGGTCAGGGCGACTACGAGCAGTACTTC. It codes for CASSLGQGDYEQYF. The chain recombines TRBV12-3 or TRBV12-4 with TRBJ2-7, with D possibly TRBD1 on 5 matching bases. The ends were cut back, 3 bases at V and 3 bases at J, with 12 bases in the middle. The CDR3 spans 14 residues.

This clonotype was seen more than once but under ten times. In DNA form, the CDR3 reads TGTGCCAGCTCACAGGACAGGGTTGACACTGAAGCTTTCTTT. Its protein is CASSQDRVDTEAFF. V and J are TRBV18 and TRBJ1-1; 8 nucleotides line up with TRBD1. The CDR3 is 14 amino acids. The germline V gene encodes CDR1 KGHSH and CDR2 LQKENI. After removal of 4 bases from V and 3 bases from J, the junction contained 4 bases not matched to a gene.

This clonotype was picked up many times. CDR3 coding DNA: TGTGCCAGCAGCTCGCCGGGACAGGGGGTATGGATTCAGTACTTC. Its protein is CASSSPGQGVWIQYF. The chain couples TRBV27 to TRBJ2-4; TRBD1 matches 11 bases. Per the germline V gene, CDR1 is MNHEY and CDR2 is SMNVEV (reference sequence). The CDR3 runs to 15 residues. V gave up 6 bases and J gave up 10 bases; unmatched junction bases: 11.

The chain recombines TRBV7-9 with TRBJ1-1; D is uncertain. Deletions cut 3 bases from V and 8 bases from J, with 10 bases between. This CDR3 is built from 12 residues. Germline V CDR1 and CDR2: SEHNR, FQNEAQ (reference sequence). This chain's CDR3 is CASSLLKQEAFF. CDR3 DNA sequence: TGTGCCAGCAGCTTGCTGAAACAGGAAGCTTTCTTT. Using reference TRBV7-9 and TRBJ1-1 for the parts outside the CDR3, the full variable domain is DTGVSQNPRHKITKRGQNVTFRCDPISEHNRLYWYRQTLGQGPEFLTYFQNEAQLEKSRLLSDRFSAERPKGSFSTLEIQRTEQGDSAMYLCASSLLKQEAFFGQGTRLTVV.

This clonotype has a count of ten or more. The chain is built from TRBV7-2 and TRBJ2-2; 8 nucleotides line up with TRBD2. Germline CDR1 SGHTA, CDR2 FQGNSA. The trim removed 3 bases at V and 7 bases at J, leaving 4 bases unmatched. CDR3 size: 14 residues. In DNA, the CDR3 is TGTGCCAGCAGCTTTAGCGGGAATGGCGGGGAGCTGTTTTTT. Protein: CASSFSGNGGELFF.

A few counts support this clonotype. J is TRBJ2-7 and V is TRBV12-3 or TRBV12-4; the D gene is possibly TRBD1 (5 bases). Trimming stripped 4 bases from V and 2 bases from J, with 12 bases between. The CDR3 covers 14 residues. CDR3 sequence reads: CASSSRAQAYEQYF. CDR3 coding DNA: TGTGCCAGCAGTTCCAGGGCGCAAGCCTACGAGCAGTACTTC.